This is a list of T cell receptor beta chains from one sample in a study of glioma-infiltrating T cells after dendritic cell vaccination. Using immunoSEQ multiplex PCR, the repertoire was profiled, and TCRdb retains in-frame clones only, with some absent. The data show 90,000 or so clones, over 65% seen once. The sample consisted of blood, taken before dendritic cell vaccination. All receptors derive from a human donor with glioblastoma. CDR3s include the opening cysteine and the closing phenylalanine or tryptophan. The D gene is left open where the match is weak. The size of a clone is reported for some rows only, either as once, few or many, or as a class for expanded clones.

TRBV4-1	NA	NA	TRBJ1-2	TGCGCCAGCAGCCAGACCCTACGGATGGGGGCGAGCTATGGCTACACCTTC	CASSQTLRMGASYGYTF
TRBV29-1	NA	NA	TRBJ2-2	TGCAGCGTTACAGTCACCGGGGAGCTGTTTTTT	CSVTVTGELFF
TRBV5-1	NA	NA	TRBJ1-1	TGCGCCAGCAGCCGAACAGGGATCACTGAAGCTTTCTTT	CASSRTGITEAFF
TRBV30	TRBD2	NA	TRBJ2-2	TGTGCCTGGAATCTAGCGGGGATCGACACCGGGGAGCTGTTTTTT	CAWNLAGIDTGELFF
TRBV10-2	NA	NA	TRBJ2-7	TGCGCCAGCAGTTCAGACAGAACCTACGAGCAGTACTTC	CASSSDRTYEQYF
TRBV30	NA	NA	TRBJ1-5	TGTGCCTGGAGTGTGGGGACTGGACAGCCCCAGCATTTT	CAWSVGTGQPQHF
TRBV5-5	TRBD1	NA	TRBJ1-2	TGTGCCAGCAGCGACGCCGGGACAGCCTTCTATGGCTACACCTTC	CASSDAGTAFYGYTF
TRBV5-6	NA	NA	TRBJ1-1	TGTGCCAGCAGCTCCCCCGGGAGTGGCACTGAAGCTTTCTTT	CASSSPGSGTEAFF
TRBV2	NA	few	TRBJ1-1	TGTGCCAGCAGAACAGGCCCGAACACTGAAGCTTTCTTT	CASRTGPNTEAFF
TRBV19	NA	NA	TRBJ1-5	TGTGCCAGTAGTATGGTGGGAGTTTCCAATCAGCCCCAGCATTTT	CASSMVGVSNQPQHF
TRBV19	NA	NA	TRBJ2-6	TGTGCCAGTAGTATGGACAGTGCTACCAACGTCCTGACTTTC	CASSMDSATNVLTF
TRBV6-1	NA	NA	TRBJ1-1	TGTGCCAGCAGTCTCTATAGGAACACTGAAGCTTTCTTT	CASSLYRNTEAFF
TRBV2	TRBD1	NA	TRBJ1-2	TGTGCCAGCAGTGAAGAACAGGGGTACTATGGCTACACCTTC	CASSEEQGYYGYTF
TRBV7-9	NA	NA	TRBJ1-6	TGTGCCAGCAGCCCCCCGCCGGGGGAACGGGGGAGACCACCCCTCCACTTT	CASSPPPGERGRPPLHF
TRBV4-1	NA	once	TRBJ2-7	TGCGCCAGCAGCCAATTGACCGGTACGACAGGATACGAGCAGTACTTC	CASSQLTGTTGYEQYF
TRBV11-3	TRBD2	once	TRBJ2-3	TGTGCCAGCAGCTTTCTAGCGGGTGCGGGGGGCACAGATACGCAGTATTTT	CASSFLAGAGGTDTQYF
TRBV5-1	NA	NA	TRBJ1-1	TGCGCCAGCAGCTCAACGCAGGCTTACACTGAAGCTTTCTTT	CASSSTQAYTEAFF
TRBV10-1	NA	NA	TRBJ2-1	TGCGCCAGCAGTGCGGGGTACGAGCAGTTCTTC	CASSAGYEQFF
TRBV9	TRBD1	NA	TRBJ1-2	TGTGCCAGCAGCGTATCCCATATAATCACCGACAGGGTTGGTGGCTACACCTTC	CASSVSHIITDRVGGYTF
TRBV19	NA	NA	TRBJ1-6	TGTGCCAGTAGTCGACAGGAAAAGGGATCACCCCTCCACTTT	CASSRQEKGSPLHF
TRBV7-9	NA	NA	TRBJ1-5	TGTGCCAGCAGCTCAGGCCCGGGACAAGGAGGAGATCAGCCCCAGCATTTT	CASSSGPGQGGDQPQHF
TRBV7-2	NA	NA	TRBJ1-3	TGTGCCAGCAGCTTAGTTTCCGGGGCTGGAAACACCATATATTTT	CASSLVSGAGNTIYF
TRBV6-5	NA	few	TRBJ1-2	TGTGCCAGCAGTTACTCGACTGGGGGCTACACCTTC	CASSYSTGGYTF
TRBV18	NA	NA	TRBJ2-1	TGTGCCAGCTCACCTAGCATGGATGAGCAGTTCTTC	CASSPSMDEQFF
TRBV7-8	NA	NA	TRBJ2-2	TGTGCCAGCAGCTTAGTTTATAAACGGAGCACCGGGGAGCTGTTTTTT	CASSLVYKRSTGELFF
TRBV11-3	NA	once	TRBJ2-1	TGTGCCAGCAGCCCCAGGTTCAATGAGCAGTTCTTC	CASSPRFNEQFF
TRBV7-3	NA	NA	TRBJ1-2	TGTGCCAGCAGCTTGGACGGAGGAGATAACTATGGCTACACCTTC	CASSLDGGDNYGYTF
TRBV28	TRBD1	NA	TRBJ1-5	TGTGCCAGCAGTTCCAACAGGGGGCGGGGCAATCAGCCCCAGCATTTT	CASSSNRGRGNQPQHF
TRBV14	NA	NA	TRBJ2-5	TGTGCCAGCAGCCAACTAGAGACCCAGTACTTC	CASSQLETQYF
TRBV6-1	NA	once	TRBJ2-7	TGTGCCAGCAGTTACACCTACGAGCAGTACTTC	CASSYTYEQYF
TRBV10-3	NA	NA	TRBJ2-2	TGTGCCACCACTCCCGGCACCGGGGAGCTGTTTTTT	CATTPGTGELFF
TRBV6-5	TRBD1	once	TRBJ1-2	TGTGCCAGCAGTTACCTTTTGGGACAGGGCTATGGCTACACCTTC	CASSYLLGQGYGYTF
TRBV6-1	NA	NA	TRBJ1-5	TGTGCCAGCAGTGGCGAGGTCTTATGGAATCAGCCCCAGCATTTT	CASSGEVLWNQPQHF
TRBV5-4	NA	NA	TRBJ2-7	TGTGCCAGCAGCTTTCAGGGTTCGGGTCCAGACGAGCAGTACTTC	CASSFQGSGPDEQYF
TRBV11-2	NA	NA	TRBJ1-2	TGTGCCAGCACCACGACAGGAAACTATGGCTACACCTTC	CASTTTGNYGYTF
TRBV18	NA	once	TRBJ1-2	TGTGCCAGCTCACCACTGGCCTCAAACTATGGCTACACCTTC	CASSPLASNYGYTF
TRBV30	TRBD1	NA	TRBJ2-1	TGTGCCTGGAGAAGGGGGCTCCTCTACAATGAGCAGTTCTTC	CAWRRGLLYNEQFF
TRBV6-1	NA	NA	TRBJ1-2	TGTGCCAGCAGCCCACGGGACTTAGGTGGCTACACCTTC	CASSPRDLGGYTF
TRBV20-1	NA	NA	TRBJ1-2	TGCAGTGGGGCAACCAAAGGAGGCTACACCTTC	CSGATKGGYTF
TRBV19	NA	few	TRBJ1-5	TGTGCCAGTAGTATCCCCCAGGGCGGGAAGCCCCAGCATTTT	CASSIPQGGKPQHF
TRBV5-1	NA	NA	TRBJ2-1	TGCGCCAGCAGCGTGGCGTTAAGCACCTACAATGAGCAGTTCTTC	CASSVALSTYNEQFF
TRBV2	NA	NA	TRBJ1-1	TGTGCCAGCAGTGTGGGCTTAGGGGACACTGAAGCTTTCTTT	CASSVGLGDTEAFF
TRBV19	TRBD2	NA	TRBJ2-5	TGTGCCAGTAGTGCCCCCGCGCGGGGGGGCCGGGGGGCCCAGTACTTC	CASSAPARGGRGAQYF
TRBV4-2	NA	once	TRBJ2-3	TGTGCCAGCAGGCTAGGTCCAGATACGCAGTATTTT	CASRLGPDTQYF
TRBV4-1	TRBD1	few	TRBJ2-1	TGCGCCAGCAGCCCCGACAGGGGGCGCCTCAATGAGCAGTTCTTC	CASSPDRGRLNEQFF
TRBV11-3	TRBD1	NA	TRBJ1-3	TGTGCCAGCAGCTTAGAGGGGACAGCACCAAGCTCTGGAAACACCATATATTTT	CASSLEGTAPSSGNTIYF
TRBV14	TRBD1	NA	TRBJ2-7	TGTGCCAGCAGCCTCCGAGACGGACAGGGATCCTACGAGCAGTACTTC	CASSLRDGQGSYEQYF
TRBV4-1	NA	NA	TRBJ2-3	TGCGCCAGCAGCGACCGAACGGGGGGCTCTAGCACAGATACGCAGTATTTT	CASSDRTGGSSTDTQYF
TRBV19	TRBD1	NA	TRBJ1-5	TGTGCCAGTAGTAGATACAGGGGGGAAGTCACCCATCAGCCCCAGCATTTT	CASSRYRGEVTHQPQHF
TRBV10-3	TRBD2	NA	TRBJ2-5	TGTGCCATCAGTCTGACTAGCGGGAGCAGAGAGACCCAGTACTTC	CAISLTSGSRETQYF
TRBV19	TRBD2	NA	TRBJ2-1	TGTGCCAGTACGGTTCTGGGACTAGCGGGAGGGGATGAGCAGTTCTTC	CASTVLGLAGGDEQFF
TRBV7-3	NA	NA	TRBJ2-1	TGTGCCAGCAGCCTGAGGGGGGGGCGGGAGAGGACCAATGAGCAGTTCTTC	CASSLRGGRERTNEQFF
TRBV5-8	NA	NA	TRBJ2-3	TGTGCCAGCAGCCGAAGACTGGGGCAGACAGATACGCAGTATTTT	CASSRRLGQTDTQYF
TRBV5-8	NA	NA	TRBJ1-1	TGTGCCAGCAGCCGCCGAGGGGGTTACACTGAAGCTTTCTTT	CASSRRGGYTEAFF
TRBV5-1	TRBD1	once	TRBJ2-1	TGCGCCAGCAGCATCGACAGGGACAATGAGCAGTTCTTC	CASSIDRDNEQFF
TRBV5-6	TRBD2	NA	TRBJ2-1	TGTGCCAGCAGCTTGGCGGGGACTAGCCCCTACAATGAGCAGTTCTTC	CASSLAGTSPYNEQFF
TRBV19	NA	NA	TRBJ1-4	TGTGCCAGTAGTGCTCTACAGGGATTTGGAAAACTGTTTTTT	CASSALQGFGKLFF
TRBV5-1	TRBD2	NA	TRBJ2-7	TGCGCCAGCAGCCCCAACACGGCGGGGGGTTCGGGGCAGTACTTC	CASSPNTAGGSGQYF
TRBV5-1	NA	NA	TRBJ1-5	TGCGCCAGCAGCTTTTTCTCAGGGGTGGGGCAGCCCCAGCATTTT	CASSFFSGVGQPQHF
TRBV7-2	TRBD2	NA	TRBJ2-1	TGTGCCAGCAGCACCGGGACTAACTCCTACAATGAGCAGTTCTTC	CASSTGTNSYNEQFF